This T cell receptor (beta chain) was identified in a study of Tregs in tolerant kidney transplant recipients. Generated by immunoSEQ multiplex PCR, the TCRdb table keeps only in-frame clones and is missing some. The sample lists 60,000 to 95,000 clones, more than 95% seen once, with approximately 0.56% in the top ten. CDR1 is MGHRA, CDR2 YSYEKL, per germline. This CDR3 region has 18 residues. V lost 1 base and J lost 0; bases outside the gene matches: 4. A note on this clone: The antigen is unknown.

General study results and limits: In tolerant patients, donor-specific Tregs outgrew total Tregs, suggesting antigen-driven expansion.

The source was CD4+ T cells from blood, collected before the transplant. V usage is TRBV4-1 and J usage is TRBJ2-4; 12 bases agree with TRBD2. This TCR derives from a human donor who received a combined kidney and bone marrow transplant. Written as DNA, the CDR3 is TGCGCCAGCAGCCAAGGGCTAGCGGGGGGGGTAGCCAAAAACATTCAGTACTTC. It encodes CASSQGLAGGVAKNIQYF.